These 3 T cell receptor beta chains were all obtained from the same sample, sequenced in a study of T cell repertoires in cytomegalovirus infection. These receptors have no known antigen. One entry per CDR3 protein results from TCRdb running MiXCR on the reads. The sample contains some 940,000 distinct CDR3 sequences, approximately 32% of which appear only once. The input for sequencing was cultured CD8+ T cells from PBMCs, taken from culture after CMV antigen stimulation. The source is a human donor in good health (CMV status not recorded). Some clones in this sample may be carry-over from other donors' samples.

The chain joins TRBV27 to TRBJ2-6, with TRBD1 identical over 9 bases. J gave up 8 bases and V 4 bases, and 3 bases lay outside the gene matches. Germline V CDR1 and CDR2: MNHEY, SMNVEV (reference sequence). The CDR3 covers 14 residues. In nucleotides, the CDR3 is TGTGCCAGCAGTTCCGGGACAGGGACCAACGTCCTGACTTTC. This codes for CASSSGTGTNVLTF.

This clonotype was counted many times. This rearrangement joins TRBV4-3 to TRBJ1-1; tentative D call: TRBD1 (5 bases). The CDR3 spans 13 residues. Per germline, CDR1 LGHNA and CDR2 YSLEER. V dropped 0 bases and J dropped 11 bases, with 13 bases sitting between them. The CDR3 loop is CASSQDGGRLAFF. The CDR3 nucleotides read TGCGCCAGCAGCCAAGATGGGGGTAGGCTCGCTTTCTTT.

The CDR3 loop is CASSPHSQPQHF. CDR3 coding DNA: TGTGCCAGTAGTCCCCACAGTCAGCCCCAGCATTTT. This chain uses TRBV19 with TRBJ1-5; D remains unclear. The V gene's germline CDR1 is LNHDA and CDR2 SQIVND (reference sequence). The CDR3 is made up of 12 amino acids. Trimming removed 5 bases at V and 6 bases at J, with 8 bases between. Looking up the rest from reference TRBV19 and TRBJ1-5 gives the full variable domain: DGGITQSPKYLFRKEGQNVTLSCEQNLNHDAMYWYRQDPGQGLRLIYYSQIVNDFQKGDIAEGYSVSREKKESFPLTVTSAQKNPTAFYLCASSPHSQPQHFGDGTRLSIL.